A selection of T cell receptor beta chains follows, all from one sample in a study of radiation and T cells in renal cell carcinoma. TCRdb's table, derived via immunoSEQ multiplex PCR, lists solely in-frame clones and lacks some. The sample carries roughly 120,000 clones, approximately 80% recorded once. Source: blood, taken from a patient whose treatment included radiotherapy and nephrectomy. The source of these receptors is a woman aged 55-69 years with renal cell carcinoma. Each CDR3 is given with its conserved first and last residue. The order of the fields is J gene, V gene, clone size, D gene, CDR3 DNA, CDR3 protein. D genes are given only for firm matches. Only some rows state a clone size, as once, few, many or a class for expanded clones.

>TRBJ2-7|TRBV28|few|-
TGTGCCAGCAGTCCCGTTGGAGGGCCCTACGAGCAGTACTTC
CASSPVGGPYEQYF
>TRBJ1-3|TRBV19|-|-
TGTGCCAGTAGTCGGGAAATTACTGGAAACACCATATATTTT
CASSREITGNTIYF
>TRBJ2-5|TRBV28|-|TRBD1
TGTGCCAGCAGCTCCGGACAGGGACGGGAGCAAGAGACCCAGTACTTC
CASSSGQGREQETQYF
>TRBJ1-2|TRBV2|-|-
TGTGCCAGCACTCTATCCCGGGAATACTATGGCTACACCTTC
CASTLSREYYGYTF
>TRBJ2-1|TRBV6-4|-|-
TGTGCCAGCAGTCCCGGGAGATCCTCCTACAATGAGCAGTTCTTC
CASSPGRSSYNEQFF
>TRBJ1-1|TRBV19|-|TRBD1
TGTGCCAGTAGCGGGACGCCGGGACAGAGATACACTGAAGCTTTCTTT
CASSGTPGQRYTEAFF
>TRBJ2-7|TRBV5-5|-|-
TGTGCCAGCAACCAGGACACCTTAAACTCCTACGAGCAGTACTTC
CASNQDTLNSYEQYF
>TRBJ1-1|TRBV2|-|-
TGTGCCAGCGGGGTGGTTAGGGACACTGAAGCTTTCTTT
CASGVVRDTEAFF
>TRBJ2-7|TRBV6-5|-|TRBD2
TGTGCCAGCAGTTACTCCCGGACTAGCATGTACGAGCAGTACTTC
CASSYSRTSMYEQYF
>TRBJ2-7|TRBV6-1|-|-
TGTGCCAGCAGTGAATGGCTAGGGGAACGGAACTCCTACGAGCAGTACTTC
CASSEWLGERNSYEQYF
>TRBJ1-3|TRBV6-5|-|TRBD1
TGTGCCAGCGCTCAACAGGGGTTAGCTGGAAACACCATATATTTT
CASAQQGLAGNTIYF
>TRBJ2-7|TRBV28|once|-
TGTGCCAGCAGTAGCCACGGGGGGCACTCCTACGAGCAGTACTTC
CASSSHGGHSYEQYF
>TRBJ2-4|TRBV5-6|once|-
TGTGCCAGCAGCACGACCTGGACAGATTCGCACATTCAGTACTTC
CASSTTWTDSHIQYF
>TRBJ2-7|TRBV30|-|-
TGTGCCTGGGCGATGGGGCCCGGGTACGAGCAGTACTTC
CAWAMGPGYEQYF
>TRBJ2-7|TRBV7-2|-|-
TGTGCCAGCAACCCGGGACTCGCCTACGAGCAGTACTTC
CASNPGLAYEQYF
>TRBJ1-3|TRBV27|-|-
TGTGCCAGCAGCCGTAGTACGGGGGGAAACACCATATATTTT
CASSRSTGGNTIYF
>TRBJ2-3|TRBV13|-|-
TGTGCCAGCAGCTTGGAAGGACAGAGCACAGATACGCAGTATTTT
CASSLEGQSTDTQYF
>TRBJ1-1|TRBV25-1|few|-
TGTGCCAGCAGGGGTTTCGGAACTGAAGCTTTCTTT
CASRGFGTEAFF
>TRBJ1-4|TRBV6-6|-|-
TGTGCCAGCAGCGGGCCCCGGGACATTAATGAAAAACTGTTTTTT
CASSGPRDINEKLFF
>TRBJ1-1|TRBV6-6|-|-
TGTGCCAGCAGTTACCCTGCGAACACTGAAGCTTTCTTT
CASSYPANTEAFF
>TRBJ2-7|TRBV28|-|-
TGTGCCAGCAGTTTATGGGGATACGAGCAGTACTTC
CASSLWGYEQYF
>TRBJ2-5|TRBV28|-|-
TGTGCCAGCAGCCCTACCTACAGGATCCAAGAGACCCAGTACTTC
CASSPTYRIQETQYF